This T cell receptor beta chain appears in the sequencing data of a study of cytomegalovirus exposure and HLA in healthy donors. General study results and limits: Among donors in an Asian-associated ancestry cluster, a later analysis reportedly found fewer N-insertions than the approximately 670-donor mean.

This CDR3 comprises 14 residues. Trimming shortened V by 0 bases and J by 2 bases, and 8 bases separated the two germline ends. Per the germline V gene, CDR1 is SGHDT and CDR2 is YYEEEE. Amplification used 60 Vbeta primers and 13 Jbeta primers. This table comes from immunoSEQ multiplex PCR, and its TCRdb copy is limited to in-frame clones, with some not included. The repertoire holds around 200,000 clones, 62% seen once, with around 3.2% in the top ten. On this clone: Its cognate antigen is unknown.

Material: PBMCs. The receptor was isolated from a man aged 40-55 years in good health and CMV-seronegative. V usage is TRBV5-6 and J usage is TRBJ1-2; D is possibly TRBD1 (5 bases). For the CDR3, the DNA is TGTGCCAGCAGCTTGGATGGGGGGAACTATGGCTACACCTTC. Translated, it gives CASSLDGGNYGYTF.